This T cell receptor beta chain was found in a study of CD8 T cells in ankylosing spondylitis. Remarks on this clonotype: Its target is not known.

Study-wide points: Reportedly, matched ankylosing spondylitis synovial fluid was significantly enriched for disease-linked clones.

V was pared by 6 bases and J by 2 bases, with 9 bases between. CDR1 is SGHDN, CDR2 FVKESK, per germline. The CDR3 has 13 amino acids. MiXCR was run by TCRdb on the 5' RACE reads, yielding one entry per CDR3 protein. The sample lists some 120,000 distinct CDR3 sequences, approximately 6.8% seen once, with 12% in the top ten. Sequencing used blood, either unsorted or a sorted T cell fraction (not recorded which). This clonotype was obtained from a male donor with ankylosing spondylitis or in good health (not recorded which). This chain uses TRBV14 with TRBJ2-3; D may be TRBD1 (5 bases). CDR3: CASRGVATDTQYF. CDR3 coding DNA: TGTGCCAGCAGAGGGGTAGCCACAGATACGCAGTATTTT.